This T cell receptor (beta chain) was captured by sequencing in a study of blood T cell repertoires in COVID-19. TCRdb's copy holds only in-frame clones and misses some; the assay was immunoSEQ multiplex PCR. Of some 240,000 clones in the sample, around 87% were seen once. Clinical histories supplied by participants themselves formed the basis of cohort assignment. The CDR3 runs 12 residues. V lost 5 bases to trimming and J lost 5 bases, with 9 bases between them. Sequenced sample: PBMCs or T cells enriched from blood (not recorded which). This TCR derives from a woman aged 40 to 55 with acute COVID-19. The gene calls are TRBV12-3 or TRBV12-4 and TRBJ1-1; tentative D call: TRBD1 (6 bases). CDR3 nucleotides: TGTGCCAGCAGTGGGGGGGCGACTGAAGCTTTCTTT. Translating gives CASSGGATEAFF.